This T cell receptor (beta chain) emerged from a study of OX40 agonist ivuxolimab in advanced cancers. Study details: It was ivuxolimab, an agonistic anti-OX40 (CD134) antibody, that patients were treated with. Dosing consisted of intravenous ivuxolimab at 0.01 to 10 mg/kg every 2 weeks. Participants averaged approximately 65 years of age (range 23 to 79) and were 82.7% male.

With respect to this clone: The target antigen is unknown.

Libraries were prepared by immunoSEQ multiplex PCR; TCRdb keeps only in-frame clonotypes and omits some of them. The table shows 70,000 or so clones, with around nine tenths occurring only once. After removal of 5 bases from V and 5 bases from J, the junction contained 18 bases not matched to a gene. The germline V gene has CDR1 SGHNT and CDR2 YYREEE (reference sequence). The CDR3 extends over 17 amino acids. Study outcomes and limitations: Fewer expanded clones were found on average in CD4+ than in CD8+ T cells.

The sequence came from an adult with an advanced solid tumor such as melanoma, head and neck, liver or kidney cancer. The sequences come from CD4+ or CD8+ T cells sorted from blood, collected in a trial of the OX40 agonist ivuxolimab. The V and J genes are TRBV5-4 and TRBJ1-2, with TRBD1 matching 7 bases. CDR3 bases: TGTGCCAGCAGGTACTCCGCACAGGGGTTGTTAAGATATGGCTACACCTTC. It encodes CASRYSAQGLLRYGYTF.